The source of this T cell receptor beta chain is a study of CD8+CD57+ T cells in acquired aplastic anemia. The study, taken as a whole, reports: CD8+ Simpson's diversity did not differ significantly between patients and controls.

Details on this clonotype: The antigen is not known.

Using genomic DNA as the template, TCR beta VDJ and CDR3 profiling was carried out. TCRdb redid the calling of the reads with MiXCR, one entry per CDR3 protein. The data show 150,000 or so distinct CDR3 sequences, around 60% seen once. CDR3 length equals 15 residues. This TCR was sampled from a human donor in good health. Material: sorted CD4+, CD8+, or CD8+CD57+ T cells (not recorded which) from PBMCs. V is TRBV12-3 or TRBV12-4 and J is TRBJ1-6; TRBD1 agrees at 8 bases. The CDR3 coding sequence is TGTGCTAGTGGTTTGGGGCAGGGGGCATGGTCACCCCTCCACTTT. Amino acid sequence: CASGLGQGAWSPLHF.